These 3 T cell receptor beta chains were all obtained from the same sample, sequenced in a study of PD-1 blockade in classical Hodgkin lymphoma. Assay used: immunoSEQ multiplex PCR; TCRdb lists only in-frame clones, some missing. The sample gives 40,000 to 45,000 clones, roughly 69% of which show up once; approximately 2.5% is in the top ten. The time point denotes: cycle 4 day 1 (C4D1), after five to seven weeks of nivolumab. With no exception, relapse followed autologous stem cell transplantation in all patients, and brentuximab vedotin exposure varied. The starting material was peripheral blood mononuclear cells (PBMCs), obtained before the fourth cycle of nivolumab. The origin of the receptors is a human donor with classical Hodgkin lymphoma.

This chain links TRBV29-1 with TRBJ1-2; no clear D gene. There are 12 residues in the CDR3. The V end lost 4 bases, the J end lost 2 bases, and 8 bases lay between the germline ends. Germline V gene sequence: CDR1 SQVTM, CDR2 ANQGSEA. The chain's CDR3 is CSVVKGNYGYTF. The CDR3 nucleotides are TGCAGCGTTGTGAAGGGCAACTATGGCTACACCTTC.

J is TRBJ2-7 and V is TRBV7-2, with TRBD1 matching over 7 bases. Trimming removed 2 bases from V and 4 bases from J; junction bases left unmatched: 5. The CDR3 contains 14 residues. Germline CDR1 reads SGHTA; CDR2 reads FQGNSA. The CDR3 reads CASSLRRQGYEQYF. CDR3 DNA sequence: TGTGCCAGCAGCTTACGTAGACAGGGATACGAGCAGTACTTC.

This clone was observed a handful of times. V gene TRBV6-1 combines with J gene TRBJ1-5; possibly TRBD1 for D (5 bases). Germline V CDR1 and CDR2: MNHNS, SASEGT. This CDR3 is 15 amino acids long. Trimming shortened V by 0 bases and J by 5 bases, and 11 bases separated the two germline ends. CDR3 loop: CASSEAGREDQPQHF. CDR3 DNA: TGTGCCAGCAGTGAAGCGGGACGGGAGGATCAGCCCCAGCATTTT.